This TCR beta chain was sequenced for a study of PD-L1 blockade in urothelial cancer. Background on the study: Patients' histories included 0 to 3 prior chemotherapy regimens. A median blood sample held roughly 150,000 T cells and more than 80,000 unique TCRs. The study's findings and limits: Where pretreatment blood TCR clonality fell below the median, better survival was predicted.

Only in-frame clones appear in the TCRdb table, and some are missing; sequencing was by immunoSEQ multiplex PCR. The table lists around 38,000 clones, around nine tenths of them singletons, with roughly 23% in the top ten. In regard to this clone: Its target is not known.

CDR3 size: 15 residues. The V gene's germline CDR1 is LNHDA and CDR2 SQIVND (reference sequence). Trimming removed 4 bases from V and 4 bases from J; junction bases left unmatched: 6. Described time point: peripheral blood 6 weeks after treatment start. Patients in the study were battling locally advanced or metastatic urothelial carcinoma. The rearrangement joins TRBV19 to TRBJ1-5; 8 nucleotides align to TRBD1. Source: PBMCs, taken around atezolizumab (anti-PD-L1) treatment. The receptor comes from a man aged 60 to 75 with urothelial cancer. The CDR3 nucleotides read TGTGCCAGTAGTACTGGGACAGGCTCGAATCAGCCCCAGCATTTT. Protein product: CASSTGTGSNQPQHF.